In its sample, the clone carrying this T cell receptor (beta chain) was seen many times. The antigen remains unidentified. Time point meaning: newly diagnosed GD, antithyroid drugs for less than 3 months. Isolated PBMC RNA provided the starting material for the TCR library. This specimen belongs to a study of regulatory T cells in long-lasting Graves disease. Study as a whole: Under 3 months of antithyroid drugs had been taken by newly diagnosed Graves' patients.

This CDR3 contains 15 residues. Trimming took off 2 bases at V and 0 bases at J, with 8 bases between the two ends. Germline CDR1 reads MNHEY; CDR2 reads SMNVEV (reference sequence). The TCR beta library used iRepertoire HTBI primers with Arm-PCR amplification of CDR3. A single record per CDR3 protein comes from TCRdb applying MiXCR to the multiplex PCR reads. Of roughly 520,000 distinct CDR3 sequences listed, 9.5% to 15% were seen once; the top ten hold almost 9%. Study-wide results and limits: A greater number of public clonotypes (roughly 2,800) was shared by persistent patients than by new patients (about 890). The study found TRBV28, TRBJ1-2 and TRBJ2-5 favored in persistent disease.

The same sample was also studied in work on T cells in Graves' hyperthyroidism and ophthalmopathy.

This chain connects TRBV27 to TRBJ2-1; D ambiguous. This TCR derives from a woman aged 25 to 39 with Graves disease. Specimen: peripheral blood mononuclear cells (PBMCs), collected at new diagnosis, from a patient treated with antithyroid drugs. CDR3 nucleotides: TGTGCCAGCAGTTTACGGCTAAGCTCCTACAATGAGCAGTTCTTC. Its translation: CASSLRLSSYNEQFF.